Below, 6 T cell receptor beta chains from the same sample are listed, as sequenced in a study of early T cells in non-severe SARS-CoV-2 infection. TCRdb reprocessed the 5' RACE reads with MiXCR, giving one entry per CDR3 protein. Of about 60,000 distinct CDR3 sequences listed, 8.5% to 10% are singletons. Material for sequencing was whole blood. These receptors originate from an adult who was a healthcare worker with PCR-confirmed SARS-CoV-2 infection or an uninfected control (not recorded which).

The chain has TRBV29-1 and TRBJ2-2, with unresolved D. V was pared by 4 bases and J by 6 bases, with 3 bases between. Germline CDR1 and CDR2: SQVTM and ANQGSEA. The CDR3 has 10 amino acids. CDR3 nucleotide sequence: TGCAGCGTTGCGGCCGGGGAGCTGTTTTTT. It is translated as CSVAAGELFF.

This clonotype was seen a handful of times. The chain recombines TRBV7-8 with TRBJ1-2; possible D gene TRBD1, 6 bases. Per germline, CDR1 SGHVS and CDR2 FQNEAQ. Trimming stripped 3 bases from V and 10 bases from J, with 15 bases between. This CDR3 spans 13 amino acids. CDR3 sequence (DNA): TGTGCCAGCAGCTTGGGGGGGCAGGACGACTACACCTTC. Protein sequence: CASSLGGQDDYTF. The full variable domain, rest sourced from reference TRBV7-8 and TRBJ1-2, is GAGVSQSPRYKVAKRGQDVALRCDPISGHVSLFWYQQALGQGPEFLTYFQNEAQLDKSGLPSDRFFAERPEGSVSTLKIQRTQQEDSAVYLCASSLGGQDDYTFGSGTRLTVV.

This clonotype has a handful of counts. The rearrangement links TRBV5-6 to TRBJ2-7, with TRBD1 matching over 7 bases. Germline lookup yields CDR1 SGHDT and CDR2 YYEEEE. After removal of 4 bases from V and 3 bases from J, the junction contained 10 bases not matched to a gene. CDR3 length: 15 amino acids. This CDR3 reads CASSPGPTGNYEQYF. The CDR3 DNA is TGTGCCAGCAGCCCCGGACCGACAGGGAACTACGAGCAGTACTTC.

Ten or more counts support this clonotype. CDR3 bases: TGTGCCAGCAGCTCGTGGGACAGGGTCTCCTACAATGAGCAGTTCTTC. Its protein product is CASSSWDRVSYNEQFF. The chain joins TRBV11-1 to TRBJ2-1; TRBD1 matches at 9 bases. J was trimmed by 0 bases and V by 4 bases; bases with no gene match: 4. The germline CDR1 and CDR2 sequences are SGHAT and FQDESV (reference sequence). This CDR3 has 16 amino acids.

The table lists this clonotype with many counts. Written as DNA, the CDR3 is TGTGCCATCAGTGAGTCGACGAGCGGAACCTACGAGCAGTACTTC. It yields the protein CAISESTSGTYEQYF. The chain is built from TRBV10-3 and TRBJ2-7, with D possibly TRBD2 on 5 matching bases. The germline V gene encodes CDR1 ENHRY and CDR2 SYGVKD. Trimming removed 0 bases from V and 2 bases from J, with 11 bases in between. The CDR3 has 15 residues.

This clonotype was observed a handful of times. J is TRBJ2-3 and V is TRBV20-1; perhaps TRBD2 as D (6 bases). The CDR3 extends over 14 amino acids. The germline CDR1 and CDR2 sequences are DFQATT and SNEGSKA (reference sequence). V was cut by 6 bases and J by 2 bases, with 15 bases left in between. The CDR3 loop reads CSAIVAGFTDTQYF. The CDR3 region has the DNA TGCAGTGCCATAGTTGCGGGATTCACAGATACGCAGTATTTT.